The clone carrying this T cell receptor beta chain showed up just a few times. These data originate in a study of blood T cell repertoires in COVID-19. In the study overall: Sites in the United States, Italy and Spain provided acute and convalescent COVID-19 samples.

Original processing methods: Using reference gene primer amplification, nucleated cell counts were estimated. Libraries were prepared by immunoSEQ multiplex PCR; TCRdb keeps only in-frame clonotypes and omits some of them. D and trimming come from the DNA, and the V and J calls and clone size come from that table. There are about 81,000 clones in the sample; around 80% occur only once, and 7% to 9% lies in the top ten. Trimming removed 3 bases from V and 10 bases from J; junction bases left unmatched: 11. Looked up from germline, CDR1 is LGHDT and CDR2 is YNNKEL (reference sequence). The CDR3 loop spans 15 amino acids.

Material for sequencing was peripheral blood. This receptor was taken from a human donor in a cohort sampled during active COVID-19. The chain combines TRBV3-1 (or the pseudogene TRBV3-2) with TRBJ2-1; 8 bases map to TRBD1. For the CDR3, the DNA is TGTGCCAGCAGCCACCGGGACAGGCGAAAAACCGAGCAGTTCTTC. It encodes CASSHRDRRKTEQFF.